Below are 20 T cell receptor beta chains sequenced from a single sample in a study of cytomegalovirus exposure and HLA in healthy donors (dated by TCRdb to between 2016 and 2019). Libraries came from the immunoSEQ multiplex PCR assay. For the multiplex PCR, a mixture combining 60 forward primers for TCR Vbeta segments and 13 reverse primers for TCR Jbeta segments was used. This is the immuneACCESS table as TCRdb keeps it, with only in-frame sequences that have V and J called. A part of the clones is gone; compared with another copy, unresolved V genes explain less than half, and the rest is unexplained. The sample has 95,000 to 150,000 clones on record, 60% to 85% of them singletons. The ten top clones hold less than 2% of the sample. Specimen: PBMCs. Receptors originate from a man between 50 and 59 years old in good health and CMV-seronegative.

CDR3 residues: CASSTQGQNTEAFF. The CDR3 DNA reads TGTGCCAGCAGCACTCAGGGACAGAACACTGAAGCTTTCTTT. V is TRBV5-4 and J is TRBJ1-1; tentatively, D is TRBD1 (6 bases). The CDR3 consists of 14 residues. The germline V and J ends were trimmed by 4 bases and 1 base, with 11 bases remaining between them. The germline gives CDR1 SGHNT, CDR2 YYREEE (reference sequence).

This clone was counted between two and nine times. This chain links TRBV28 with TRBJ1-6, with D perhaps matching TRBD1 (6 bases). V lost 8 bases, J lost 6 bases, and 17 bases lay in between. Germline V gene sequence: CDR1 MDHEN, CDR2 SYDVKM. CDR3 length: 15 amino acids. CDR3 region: CASRTEDRLNSPLHF. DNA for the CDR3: TGTGCCAGCCGAACTGAGGACAGACTTAATTCACCCCTCCACTTT.

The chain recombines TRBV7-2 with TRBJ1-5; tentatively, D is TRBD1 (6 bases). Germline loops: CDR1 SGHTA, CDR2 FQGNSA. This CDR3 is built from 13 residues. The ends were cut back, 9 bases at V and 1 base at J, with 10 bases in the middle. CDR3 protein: CASSGTSNQPQHF. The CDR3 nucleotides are TGTGCCAGTTCCGGGACAAGCAATCAGCCCCAGCATTTT.

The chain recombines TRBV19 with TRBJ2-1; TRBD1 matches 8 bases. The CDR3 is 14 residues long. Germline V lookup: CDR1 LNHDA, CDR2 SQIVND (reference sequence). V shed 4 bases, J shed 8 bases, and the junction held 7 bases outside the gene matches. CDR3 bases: TGTGCCAGTAGTACCTGGACAGGGAGAGATGAGCAGTTCTTC. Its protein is CASSTWTGRDEQFF.

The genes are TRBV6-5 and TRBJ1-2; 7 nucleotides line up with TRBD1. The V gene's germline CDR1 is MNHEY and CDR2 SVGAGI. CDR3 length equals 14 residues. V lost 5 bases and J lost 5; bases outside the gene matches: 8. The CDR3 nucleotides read TGTGCCAGCAGTGACCAGGGGACAGTGTATGGCTACACCTTC. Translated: CASSDQGTVYGYTF.

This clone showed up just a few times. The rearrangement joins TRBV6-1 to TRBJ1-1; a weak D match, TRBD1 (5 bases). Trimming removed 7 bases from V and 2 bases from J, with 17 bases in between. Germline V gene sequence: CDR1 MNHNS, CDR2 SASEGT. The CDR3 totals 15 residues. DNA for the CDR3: TGTGCCAGCAACGCCTCAGGGCGAAGCAACACTGAAGCTTTCTTT. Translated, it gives CASNASGRSNTEAFF.

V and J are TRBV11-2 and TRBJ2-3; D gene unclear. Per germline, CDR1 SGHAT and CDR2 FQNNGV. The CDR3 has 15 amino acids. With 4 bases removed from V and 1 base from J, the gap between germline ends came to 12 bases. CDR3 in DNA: TGTGCCAGCAGCTCAAATTACGCGGGCACAGATACGCAGTATTTT. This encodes CASSSNYAGTDTQYF.

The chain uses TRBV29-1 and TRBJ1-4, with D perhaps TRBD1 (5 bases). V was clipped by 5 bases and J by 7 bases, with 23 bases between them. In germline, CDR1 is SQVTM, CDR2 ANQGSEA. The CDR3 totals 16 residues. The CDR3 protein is CSVRWGEGFDGEKLFF. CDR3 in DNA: TGCAGCGTTCGTTGGGGGGAAGGCTTTGATGGTGAAAAACTGTTTTTT.

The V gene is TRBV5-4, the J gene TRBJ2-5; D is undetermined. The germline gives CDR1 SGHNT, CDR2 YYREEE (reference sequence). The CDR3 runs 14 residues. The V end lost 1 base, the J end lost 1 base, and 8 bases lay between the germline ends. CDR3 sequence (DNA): TGTGCCAGCAGCTTGAGACTCAGCCAAGAGACCCAGTACTTC. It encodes CASSLRLSQETQYF. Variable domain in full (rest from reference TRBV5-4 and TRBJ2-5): ETGVTQSPTHLIKTRGQQVTLRCSSQSGHNTVSWYQQALGQGPQFIFQYYREEENGRGNFPPRFSGLQFPNYSSELNVNALELDDSALYLCASSLRLSQETQYFGPGTRLLVL.

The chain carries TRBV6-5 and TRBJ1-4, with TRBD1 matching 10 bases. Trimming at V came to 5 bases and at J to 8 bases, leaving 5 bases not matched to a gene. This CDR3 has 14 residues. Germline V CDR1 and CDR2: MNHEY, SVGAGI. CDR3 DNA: TGTGCCAGCAGTAGGGACAGGGGTCGGGAAAAACTGTTTTTT. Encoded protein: CASSRDRGREKLFF.

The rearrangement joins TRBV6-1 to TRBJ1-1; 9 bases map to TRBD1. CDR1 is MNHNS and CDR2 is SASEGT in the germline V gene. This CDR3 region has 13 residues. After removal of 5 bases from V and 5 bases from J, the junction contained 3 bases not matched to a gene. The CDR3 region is CASSRDRVTEAFF. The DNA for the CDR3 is TGTGCCAGCAGTCGGGACAGGGTGACTGAAGCTTTCTTT.

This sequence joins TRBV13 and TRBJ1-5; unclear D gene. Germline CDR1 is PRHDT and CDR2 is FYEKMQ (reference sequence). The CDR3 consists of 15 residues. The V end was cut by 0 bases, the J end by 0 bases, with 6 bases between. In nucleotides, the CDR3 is TGTGCCAGCAGCTTAGGGCGGAATAGCAATCAGCCCCAGCATTTT. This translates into CASSLGRNSNQPQHF.

CDR3 nucleotides: TGTGCCAGCAGCGTGGGACTAGCGGGGGGGCTTGAGCAGTTCTTC. This codes for CASSVGLAGGLEQFF. The chain uses TRBV5-4 and TRBJ2-1; 16 nucleotides match TRBD2. Germline trimming cut 4 bases from V and 9 bases from J; bases unmatched to any gene: 4. CDR3 length: 15 residues. Germline assignment: CDR1 SGHNT and CDR2 YYREEE (reference sequence).

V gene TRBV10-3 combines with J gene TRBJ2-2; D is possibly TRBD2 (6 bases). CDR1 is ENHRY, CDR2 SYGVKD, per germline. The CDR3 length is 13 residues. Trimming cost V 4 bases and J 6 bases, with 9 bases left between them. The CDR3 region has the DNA TGTGCCATCAGTGGTACTAGCTCCGGGGAGCTGTTTTTT. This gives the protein CAISGTSSGELFF.

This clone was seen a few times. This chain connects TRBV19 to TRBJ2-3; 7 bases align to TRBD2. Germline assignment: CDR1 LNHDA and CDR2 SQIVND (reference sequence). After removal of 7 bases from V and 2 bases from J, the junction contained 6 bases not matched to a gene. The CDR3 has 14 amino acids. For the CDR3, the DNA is TGTGCCAGTACTGCGCGGGGGAACACAGATACGCAGTATTTT. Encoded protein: CASTARGNTDTQYF.

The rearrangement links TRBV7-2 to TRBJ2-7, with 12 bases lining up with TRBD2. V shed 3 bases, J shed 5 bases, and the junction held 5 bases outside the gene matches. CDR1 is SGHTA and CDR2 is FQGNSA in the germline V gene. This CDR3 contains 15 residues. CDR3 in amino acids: CASSLGLAGANEQYF. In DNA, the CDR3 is TGTGCCAGCAGCTTGGGACTAGCGGGCGCTAACGAGCAGTACTTC.

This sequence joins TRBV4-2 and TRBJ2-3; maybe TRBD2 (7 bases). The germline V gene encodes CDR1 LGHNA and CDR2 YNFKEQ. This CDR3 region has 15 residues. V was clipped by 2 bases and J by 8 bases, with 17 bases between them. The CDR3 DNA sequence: TGTGCCAGCAGCCAACGTGCGGGGGCCCTCCTTACGCAGTATTTT. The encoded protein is CASSQRAGALLTQYF.

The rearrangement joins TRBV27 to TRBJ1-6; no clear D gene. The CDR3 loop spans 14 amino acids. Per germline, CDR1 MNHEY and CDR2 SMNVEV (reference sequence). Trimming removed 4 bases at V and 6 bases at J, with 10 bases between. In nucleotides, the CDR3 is TGTGCCAGCAGTTCCCCGGAGTTTAATTCACCCCTCCACTTT. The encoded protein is CASSSPEFNSPLHF.

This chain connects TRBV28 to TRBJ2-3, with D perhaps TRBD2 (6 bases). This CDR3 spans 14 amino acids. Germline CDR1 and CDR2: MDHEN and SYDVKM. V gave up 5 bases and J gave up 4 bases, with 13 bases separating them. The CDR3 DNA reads TGTGCCAGCAGTGGGACTTTTCGGGCAGATACGCAGTATTTT. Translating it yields CASSGTFRADTQYF.

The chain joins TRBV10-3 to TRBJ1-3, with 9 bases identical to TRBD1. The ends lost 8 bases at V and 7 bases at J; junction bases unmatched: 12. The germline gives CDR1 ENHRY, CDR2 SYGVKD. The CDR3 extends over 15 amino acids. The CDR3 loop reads CAIGSHRGQGNTIYF. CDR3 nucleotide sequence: TGTGCCATCGGGAGCCACAGGGGGCAGGGGAACACCATATATTTT.